This T cell receptor beta chain was sequenced for a study of technical replicates of blood from a handful of donors. Sequencing used immunoSEQ multiplex PCR; TCRdb keeps in-frame clones, though not all of them. Of some 60,000 clones listed, roughly 89% are singletons. CDR1 and CDR2 (germline): SGHRS, YFSETQ. Between the trimmed V and J ends, which lost 0 bases and 8 bases, there was a span of 12 bases. The length of the CDR3 is 15 residues. V and J are TRBV5-1 and TRBJ1-6, with D unclear. Sequencing input: PBMCs. The origin of this receptor is a human donor in good health. Some clones in this sample may be carry-over from other donors' samples. CDR3 coding DNA: TGCGCCAGCAGCTTGGCCACCAGCGGCTATTCACCCCTCCACTTT. Amino acid sequence: CASSLATSGYSPLHF.